This is a list of T cell receptor beta chains from one sample in a study of T cells in Graves' hyperthyroidism and ophthalmopathy. TCRdb recomputed calls from the multiplex PCR reads with MiXCR, one row per CDR3 protein. The sample contains over 500,000 distinct CDR3 sequences, about 14% of which appear only once. Sequencing input: blood. These receptors were obtained from a woman aged 40 to 50 with Graves' hyperthyroidism. The CDR3 runs from the conserved cysteine through the conserved F or W. A D gene is named only where the DNA matches it firmly. Some rows have no size entry. The others give once, few or many, or a class for an expanded clone.

d_call: TRBD2; cdr3_length: 16; v_call: TRBV11-2; j_call: TRBJ2-7; clone_size: many; cdr3_nt: TGTGCCAGCAGCTCTACCCGGACTAGCGGGAGCTACGAGCAGTACTTC; cdr3_aa: CASSSTRTSGSYEQYF
d_call: -; cdr3_length: 14; v_call: TRBV5-1; j_call: TRBJ1-2; clone_size: few; cdr3_nt: TGCGCCAGCAGCCAAAGCCAAACTGATTATGGCTACACCTTC; cdr3_aa: CASSQSQTDYGYTF
d_call: TRBD1; cdr3_length: 16; v_call: TRBV12-3/TRBV12-4; j_call: TRBJ2-7; clone_size: many; cdr3_nt: TGTGCCGGCAGTTTATTTGCGACAGGGAGCTCCTACGAGCAGTACTTC; cdr3_aa: CAGSLFATGSSYEQYF
d_call: TRBD2; cdr3_length: 16; v_call: TRBV7-2; j_call: TRBJ2-1; clone_size: many; cdr3_nt: TGTGCCAGCAGCTTAGAGGGGACTAGCGGGAGCAATGAGCAGTTCTTC; cdr3_aa: CASSLEGTSGSNEQFF
d_call: TRBD1; cdr3_length: 15; v_call: TRBV28; j_call: TRBJ1-2; clone_size: many; cdr3_nt: TGTGCCAGCAGTGGGGGACAGGGATTTAACTATGGCTACACCTTC; cdr3_aa: CASSGGQGFNYGYTF
d_call: -; cdr3_length: 13; v_call: TRBV5-1; j_call: TRBJ1-2; clone_size: -; cdr3_nt: TGCGCCAGCAGCTTGGAGGGAAGCCGTGGCTACACCTTC; cdr3_aa: CASSLEGSRGYTF
d_call: -; cdr3_length: 14; v_call: TRBV9; j_call: TRBJ2-5; clone_size: few; cdr3_nt: TGTGCCAGCAGCGTATACCCCGGTGGGGAGACCCAGTACTTC; cdr3_aa: CASSVYPGGETQYF
d_call: -; cdr3_length: 14; v_call: TRBV20-1; j_call: TRBJ2-7; clone_size: few; cdr3_nt: TGCAGTGCTAGTGGTGTTGGGAGTGGGTACGAGCAGTACTTC; cdr3_aa: CSASGVGSGYEQYF
d_call: -; cdr3_length: 14; v_call: TRBV7-6; j_call: TRBJ2-1; clone_size: many; cdr3_nt: TGTGCCAGCAGCTTGATTAACGCTAATAATGAGCAGTTCTTC; cdr3_aa: CASSLINANNEQFF
d_call: TRBD2; cdr3_length: 16; v_call: TRBV11-2; j_call: TRBJ2-5; clone_size: many; cdr3_nt: TGTGCCAGCAGCCCCGGGACTAGCGGATTTCAAGAGACCCAGTACTTC; cdr3_aa: CASSPGTSGFQETQYF
d_call: TRBD1; cdr3_length: 13; v_call: TRBV12-3/TRBV12-4; j_call: TRBJ1-5; clone_size: many; cdr3_nt: TGTGCCAGCAGTTTTACAGGGGGACAGCCCCAGCATTTT; cdr3_aa: CASSFTGGQPQHF
d_call: -; cdr3_length: 13; v_call: TRBV28; j_call: TRBJ2-3; clone_size: -; cdr3_nt: TGTGCCAGCAGCCCCGACGCGTCAGATACGCAGTATTTT; cdr3_aa: CASSPDASDTQYF